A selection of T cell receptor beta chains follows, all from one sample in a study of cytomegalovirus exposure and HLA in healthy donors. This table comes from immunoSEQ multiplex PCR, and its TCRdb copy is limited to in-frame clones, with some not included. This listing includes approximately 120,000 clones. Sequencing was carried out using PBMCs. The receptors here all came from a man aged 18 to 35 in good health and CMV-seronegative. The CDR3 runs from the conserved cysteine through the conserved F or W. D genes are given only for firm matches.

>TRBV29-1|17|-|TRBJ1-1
TGCAGCGTTGAAGATATGGGGGGGGCGTGGGGTTCCGTTGAAGCTTTCTTT
CSVEDMGGAWGSVEAFF
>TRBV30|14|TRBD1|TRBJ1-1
TGTGCCTGGAGTGTAACAGGGGGAAACACTGAAGCTTTCTTT
CAWSVTGGNTEAFF
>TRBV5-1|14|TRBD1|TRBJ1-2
TGCGCCAGCCGATCGGACAGGGGCCAGCGTGGCTACACCTTC
CASRSDRGQRGYTF
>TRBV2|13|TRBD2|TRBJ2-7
TGTGCCAGCACGGGGTGGGAGGGGTACGAGCAGTACTTC
CASTGWEGYEQYF
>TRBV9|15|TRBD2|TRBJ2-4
TGTGCCAGCAGCGAAGGCGGGGGGGAGGGAAACATTCAGTACTTC
CASSEGGGEGNIQYF
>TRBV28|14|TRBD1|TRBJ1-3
TGTGCCAGCAGTTTTAGGGGGCCTGGAAACACCATATATTTT
CASSFRGPGNTIYF
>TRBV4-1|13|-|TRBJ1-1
TGCGCCAGCAGCCAAGATGTCGGGAGGTGGGCTTTCTTT
CASSQDVGRWAFF
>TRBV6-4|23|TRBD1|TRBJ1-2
TGTGCCAGCAGCGACCATACTAAGCGTCATCTGGACAGGGCGTTTTTGTCATACTATGGCTACACCTTC
CASSDHTKRHLDRAFLSYYGYTF
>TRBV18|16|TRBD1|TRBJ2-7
TGTGCCAGCTCACCTAGGACAGGGGTCCTCTCCTACGAGCAGTACTTC
CASSPRTGVLSYEQYF
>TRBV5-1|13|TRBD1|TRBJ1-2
TGCGCCAGCAGCTTGGTTATAGGGACAGCCTATTCCTTC
CASSLVIGTAYSF
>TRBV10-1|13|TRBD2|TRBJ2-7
TGCGCCACCTCTAGCGGGGTGGGCTACGAGCAGTACTTC
CATSSGVGYEQYF
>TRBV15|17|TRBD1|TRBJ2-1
TGTGCCACCAGCCGACAACAGGGGGCCCTCCCATACAATGAGCAGTTCTTC
CATSRQQGALPYNEQFF
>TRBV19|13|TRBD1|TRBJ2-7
TGTGCCAGTAGCGACAGGGGGGTCGGGGAGCAGTACTTC
CASSDRGVGEQYF
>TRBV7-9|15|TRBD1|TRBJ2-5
TGTGCCAGCAGCTCACCGACAGGGCCCCAAGAGACCCAGTACTTC
CASSSPTGPQETQYF
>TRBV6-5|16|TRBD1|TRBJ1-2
TGTGCCAGCAGTTACAGAGCGCAGGGGGCCAACTATGGCTACACCTTC
CASSYRAQGANYGYTF
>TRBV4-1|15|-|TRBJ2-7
TGCGCCAGCAGCCCAAACGGGATCGTGTCCTACGAGCAGTACTTC
CASSPNGIVSYEQYF
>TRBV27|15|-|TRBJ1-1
TGTGCCAGCAGTCCATACGTCGGGCGGGACACTGAAGCTTTCTTT
CASSPYVGRDTEAFF
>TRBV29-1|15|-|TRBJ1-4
TGCAGCGTTGGTAACACCGGGAGTCGGAATGAAAAACTGTTTTTT
CSVGNTGSRNEKLFF
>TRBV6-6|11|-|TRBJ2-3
TGTGCCAGCACTTCCACAGATACGCAGTATTTT
CASTSTDTQYF
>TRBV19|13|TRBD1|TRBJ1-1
TGTGCCAGCAGGGGGCAGGTTGGGACTGAAGCTTTCTTT
CASRGQVGTEAFF
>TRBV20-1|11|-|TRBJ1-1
TGCAGTGCCACTTCGGGGGTTGAAGCTTTCTTT
CSATSGVEAFF
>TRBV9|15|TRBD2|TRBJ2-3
TGTGCCAGCAGCGTTAATAGCGGGAGGTCAGATACGCAGTATTTT
CASSVNSGRSDTQYF
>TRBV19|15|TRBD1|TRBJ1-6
TGTGCCAGTAGCCTAATCACAGGGGGCGGATCACCCCTCCACTTT
CASSLITGGGSPLHF
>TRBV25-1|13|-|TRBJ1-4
TGTGCCAGCAGTGGAAGGCAGGGCGAAAAACTGTTTTTT
CASSGRQGEKLFF
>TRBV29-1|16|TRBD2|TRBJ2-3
TGCAGCGCCCTGGGGATGACTAGCGGGAGCACAGATACGCAGTATTTT
CSALGMTSGSTDTQYF
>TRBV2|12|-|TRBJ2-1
TGTGCCAGCAGTCCTAATAGCAATGAGCAGTTCTTC
CASSPNSNEQFF
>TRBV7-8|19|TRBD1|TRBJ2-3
TGTGCCAGCAGCTTTTTGTTCAAGGCAGGGGGACCACACACAGATACGCAGTATTTT
CASSFLFKAGGPHTDTQYF
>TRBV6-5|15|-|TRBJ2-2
TGTGCCAGCAGCCACGGGTCAACGAACACCGGGGAGCTGTTTTTT
CASSHGSTNTGELFF
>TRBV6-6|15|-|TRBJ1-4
TGTGCCAGCAGGGTGAGGCAAACAACTAATGAAAAACTGTTTTTT
CASRVRQTTNEKLFF
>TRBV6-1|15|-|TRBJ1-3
TGTGCCAGCAGTGAATTCCCGGGGGCTGGAAACACCATATATTTT
CASSEFPGAGNTIYF
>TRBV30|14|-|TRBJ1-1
TGTGCCTGGAACATTCAGGGGATGAACACTGAAGCTTTCTTT
CAWNIQGMNTEAFF
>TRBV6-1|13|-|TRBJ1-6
TGTGCCAGCAGTGAACCCCCGGGAGTCACCCTCCACTTT
CASSEPPGVTLHF
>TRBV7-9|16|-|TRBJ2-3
TGTGCCAGCAGCTTTCAACTATGGCCCCTGAGAGATACGCAGTATTTT
CASSFQLWPLRDTQYF
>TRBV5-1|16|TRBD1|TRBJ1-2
TGCGCCAGCAGTTTGACGACAGGGGGCGGTGTCTATGGCTACACCTTC
CASSLTTGGGVYGYTF
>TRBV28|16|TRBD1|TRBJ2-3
TGTGCCAGCAGCCCGAGCCCGGGACAGCACTCAGATACGCAGTATTTT
CASSPSPGQHSDTQYF
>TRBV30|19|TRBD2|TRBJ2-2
TGTGCCTGCCCACCCTGGGGGGGACTAGCGGGATTAAGGACCGGGGAGCTGTTTTTT
CACPPWGGLAGLRTGELFF
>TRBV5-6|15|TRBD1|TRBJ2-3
TGTGCCAGCAGCTCGATCGACAGGGACACAGATACGCAGTATTTT
CASSSIDRDTDTQYF
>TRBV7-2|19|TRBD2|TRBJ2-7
TGTGCCAGCAGCTTAGCCAGGGGGATTCTAGCGGGAGCTCAGTACGAGCAGTACTTC
CASSLARGILAGAQYEQYF
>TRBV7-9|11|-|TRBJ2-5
TGTGCCAGCAGCTCGGGAAAGACCCAGTACTTC
CASSSGKTQYF
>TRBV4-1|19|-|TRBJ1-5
TGCGCCAGCAGCCAAGATGGGAGCGCCGCGGGGCTTAGCAATCAGCCCCAGCATTTT
CASSQDGSAAGLSNQPQHF
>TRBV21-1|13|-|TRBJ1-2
TGTGCCAGCAGCAAACGGACAGGTTTGTTCCACACCTTC
CASSKRTGLFHTF
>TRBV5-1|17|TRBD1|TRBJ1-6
TGCGCCAGCAGCTACCGGGACAGCAGCTCCTATAATTCACCCCTCCACTTT
CASSYRDSSSYNSPLHF
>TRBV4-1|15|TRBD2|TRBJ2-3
TGCGCCAGCAGCCCCCAAGCGGGGAGCACAGATACGCAGTATTTT
CASSPQAGSTDTQYF
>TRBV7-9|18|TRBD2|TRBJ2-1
TGTGCCAGCAGCTTCCCACCCCGACTAGCGGGATTGAGGAATGAGCAGTTCTTC
CASSFPPRLAGLRNEQFF
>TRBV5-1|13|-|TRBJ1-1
TGCGCCAGCAGCTTGGTAAGGGGCACTGAAGCTTTCTTT
CASSLVRGTEAFF
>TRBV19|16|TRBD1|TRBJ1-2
TGTGCCAGTACCCCTTATCGGACAGGGATTAACTATGGCTACACCTTC
CASTPYRTGINYGYTF
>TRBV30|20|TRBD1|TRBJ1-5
TGTGCCTGGAGTCCCCTTCTGGGGACAGCCCGAAAGGGTAACAATCAGCCCCAGCATTTT
CAWSPLLGTARKGNNQPQHF